This T cell receptor beta chain came from a study of control samples from healthy donors and cancer patients. Libraries were prepared by immunoSEQ multiplex PCR; TCRdb keeps only in-frame clonotypes and omits some of them. In the table there are about 100,000 clones, around four fifths of which are singletons. CDR3 length equals 12 residues. Per the germline V gene, CDR1 is LGHDT and CDR2 is YNNKEL (reference sequence). Trimming removed 6 bases from V and 5 bases from J, with 10 bases in between. The chain uses TRBV3-1 (or the pseudogene TRBV3-2) and TRBJ1-2; D remains unclear. The sequenced material came from blood. This TCR was recovered from a man aged 30 to 45 in good health. The CDR3 loop is CASRAVEYGYTF. The CDR3 DNA follows: TGTGCCAGCAGGGCAGTTGAGTATGGCTACACCTTC.